The next 32 T cell receptor beta chains were all read from a single sample in a study of neurological immune-mediated disorders. One entry per CDR3 protein results from TCRdb running MiXCR on the 5' RACE reads. This sample has 40,000 to 55,000 distinct CDR3 sequences, with approximately 3% found just once. The sequenced sample consisted of PBMCs. The receptor set was obtained from a woman between 45 and 60 years old with multiple sclerosis.

This clonotype was seen at least ten times. The CDR3 here is CASSLGRIGTDTQYF. The CDR3 coding sequence is TGCGCCAGCAGCTTGGGGCGGATCGGCACAGATACGCAGTATTTT. V usage is TRBV5-1 and J usage is TRBJ2-3; D call uncertain. Trimming took 0 bases from V and 1 from J, leaving 9 bases between them. The CDR3 is made up of 15 amino acids. From germline, CDR1 is SGHRS and CDR2 YFSETQ. The full variable domain, in which reference TRBV5-1 and TRBJ2-3 provide the parts outside the CDR3, is KAGVTQTPRYLIKTRGQQVTLSCSPISGHRSVSWYQQTPGQGLQFLFEYFSETQRNKGNFPGRFSGRQFSNSRSEMNVSTLELGDSALYLCASSLGRIGTDTQYFGPGTRLTVL.

This clonotype was recorded at least ten times. This rearrangement joins TRBV5-1 to TRBJ2-3, with a possible D match to TRBD2 (5 bases). The CDR3 length is 14 residues. The germline V and J ends were trimmed by 0 bases and 2 bases, with 7 bases remaining between them. Germline V gene sequence: CDR1 SGHRS, CDR2 YFSETQ. The CDR3 spells CASSLERLTDTQYF. In DNA form, the CDR3 reads TGCGCCAGCAGCTTGGAGCGGCTCACAGATACGCAGTATTTT.

This clonotype occurred many times. This chain links TRBV11-2 with TRBJ2-5; the D gene is possibly TRBD2 (6 bases). The germline V gene encodes CDR1 SGHAT and CDR2 FQNNGV. The CDR3 runs to 18 residues. V was pared by 1 base and J by 4 bases, with 22 bases between. The CDR3 nucleotides read TGTGCCAGCAGCTTAGCCCCCCTTATTGGGGAGGAAGGAGAGACCCAGTACTTC. It yields the protein CASSLAPLIGEEGETQYF.

This clonotype was seen at least ten times. This chain joins TRBV9 and TRBJ2-1; tentatively, D is TRBD2 (5 bases). This CDR3 region has 13 residues. The V end lost 5 bases, the J end lost 8 bases, and 14 bases lay between the germline ends. Germline loops: CDR1 SGDLS, CDR2 YYNGEE. CDR3 loop: CASSETGKHEQFF. The CDR3 DNA follows: TGTGCCAGCAGTGAAACCGGGAAGCATGAGCAGTTCTTC.

At least ten counts were recorded for this clonotype. The chain couples TRBV7-2 to TRBJ1-3; the D gene is possibly TRBD1 (6 bases). V was pared by 0 bases and J by 4 bases, with 10 bases between. CDR1 and CDR2 (germline): SGHTA, FQGNSA. The CDR3 is 15 amino acids. In nucleotides, the CDR3 is TGTGCCAGCAGCTTAGCCCGGGGGCTAGGAAACACCATATATTTT. As protein: CASSLARGLGNTIYF.

On this clonotype: A much larger clonotype is one base distant, so this may be a read error. The genes are TRBV20-1 and TRBJ2-3; 9 bases align to TRBD2. Losses at the gene ends were 6 bases for V and 4 bases for J; bases not matched to a gene: 11. This CDR3 is built from 15 residues. Germline V gene data show CDR1 as DFQATT and CDR2 as SNEGSKA (reference sequence). The CDR3 sequence is CSAGRSGSDADTQYF. The CDR3 DNA reads TGCAGTGCGGGCCGTAGCGGGAGCGATGCAGATACGCAGTATTTT.

The chain uses TRBV18 and TRBJ2-5; D not certain. V lost 6 bases to trimming and J lost 3 bases, with 8 bases between them. CDR3 length: 12 amino acids. Germline CDR1 reads KGHSH; CDR2 reads LQKENI. DNA of the CDR3: TGTGCCAGCTCTACCGAGGAAGAGACCCAGTACTTC. Protein sequence: CASSTEEETQYF.

There are many counts of this clonotype. This rearrangement joins TRBV6-1 to TRBJ2-5; D gene uncertain. CDR1 and CDR2 (germline): MNHNS, SASEGT. The CDR3 has 16 residues. V gave up 0 bases and J gave up 3 bases, with 14 bases separating them. The CDR3 protein is CASSEAYPRPEETQYF. The CDR3 nucleotides are TGTGCCAGCAGTGAAGCGTACCCGCGACCCGAAGAGACCCAGTACTTC.

This clonotype was found many times. The gene calls are TRBV5-1 and TRBJ1-4; TRBD1 might be the D (5 bases). Germline CDR1 SGHRS, CDR2 YFSETQ. The CDR3 has 16 residues. V shed 0 bases and J shed 0 bases, with 9 bases lying between them. The CDR3 nucleotides read TGCGCCAGCAGCTTGGGACCCAGGGCAACTAATGAAAAACTGTTTTTT. It translates to CASSLGPRATNEKLFF.

The chain is built from TRBV6-6 and TRBJ2-1; D is possibly TRBD2 (6 bases). Germline CDR1 MNHNY, CDR2 SVGAGI (reference sequence). Between the trimmed V and J ends, which lost 7 bases and 5 bases, there was a span of 15 bases. CDR3 length: 14 amino acids. The CDR3 is CASTSPGLNNEQFF. The CDR3 region has the DNA TGTGCCAGCACTTCCCCGGGACTGAACAATGAGCAGTTCTTC.

This chain links TRBV6-5 with TRBJ2-7, with a weak D call TRBD2 (7 bases). CDR3 length: 14 amino acids. V was pared by 8 bases and J by 2 bases, with 16 bases between. CDR1 MNHEY and CDR2 SVGAGI come from the germline V gene. The CDR3 DNA reads as TGTGCCAGCGCTGCGGGGGCGCCAACCTACGAGCAGTACTTC. Its protein product is CASAAGAPTYEQYF.

This clonotype was picked up many times. This sequence joins TRBV4-1 and TRBJ1-4; D possibly corresponds to TRBD1 (5 bases). This CDR3 contains 13 residues. The germline CDR1 and CDR2 sequences are MGHRA and YSYEKL. With 9 bases removed from V and 7 bases from J, the gap between germline ends came to 15 bases. CDR3 bases: TGCGCCAGTACGACAACGGGGCTTGAAAAACTGTTTTTT. Amino acid sequence: CASTTTGLEKLFF.

There are many counts of this clonotype. V usage is TRBV5-1 and J usage is TRBJ2-3; D tentatively reads TRBD1 or TRBD2 (6 bases each). The CDR3 sequence is 16 residues long. Per germline, CDR1 SGHRS and CDR2 YFSETQ. The V end was cut by 6 bases, the J end by 0 bases, with 17 bases between. The CDR3 loop is CASTPLPGASTDTQYF. CDR3 coding DNA: TGCGCCAGCACCCCTTTGCCGGGGGCGAGCACAGATACGCAGTATTTT.

The V and J genes are TRBV20-1 and TRBJ2-5, with TRBD1 matching over 7 bases. Germline CDR1 is DFQATT and CDR2 is SNEGSKA (reference sequence). This CDR3 is 13 amino acids long. The CDR3 bases are TGCAGCTCTAGTAGACAGGGACAAGAGACCCAGTACTTC. Translating it yields CSSSRQGQETQYF.

This clonotype was counted ten times or more. The chain carries TRBV12-3 or TRBV12-4 and TRBJ2-3; D gene uncertain. Trimming pared 2 bases from V and 2 bases from J, leaving 8 bases between. The CDR3 loop spans 14 amino acids. CDR3 loop: CASSLWRNTDTQYF. CDR3 DNA: TGTGCCAGCAGTTTATGGCGAAACACAGATACGCAGTATTTT.

At least ten counts were recorded for this clonotype. The rearrangement uses TRBV20-1 and TRBJ1-5; TRBD1 matches 8 bases. Germline V gene lookup returns CDR1 DFQATT and CDR2 SNEGSKA (reference sequence). This CDR3 spans 12 amino acids. Unmatched junction bases numbered 5, after V lost 6 bases and J lost 7 bases. The CDR3 DNA follows: TGCAGTGCCGGACAGGGCGGGCAGCCCCAGCATTTT. Translating it yields CSAGQGGQPQHF.

At least ten counts were recorded for this clonotype. The J gene is TRBJ1-4, the V gene TRBV20-1; D gene uncertain. This CDR3 spans 14 amino acids. V shed 5 bases and J shed 7 bases, with 17 bases lying between them. Germline V gene sequence: CDR1 DFQATT, CDR2 SNEGSKA (reference sequence). As DNA, the CDR3 is TGCAGTGCTGACCCGAGCCGGGTTCGTGAAAAACTGTTTTTT. Amino acids: CSADPSRVREKLFF.

This clonotype was recorded many times. The gene calls are TRBV4-1 and TRBJ1-5; 8 nucleotides align to TRBD1. The CDR3 spans 16 residues. Germline values: CDR1 MGHRA, CDR2 YSYEKL. The V gene end was trimmed by 3 bases and the J gene end by 2 bases; junction bases not matched to a gene: 6. CDR3 sequence reads: CASSQSQGAGNQPQHF. The CDR3 coding sequence is TGCGCCAGCAGCCAGTCCCAGGGGGCAGGCAATCAGCCCCAGCATTTT.

The chain recombines TRBV5-4 with TRBJ2-2, with 7 positions matching TRBD1. Losses at the gene ends were 0 bases for V and 6 bases for J; bases not matched to a gene: 5. Germline V gene data show CDR1 as SGHNT and CDR2 as YYREEE (reference sequence). This CDR3 contains 15 residues. CDR3 amino acids: CASSLEQGVPGELFF. The CDR3 DNA sequence: TGTGCCAGCAGCTTGGAGCAGGGGGTTCCCGGGGAGCTGTTTTTT.

This clonotype was counted at least ten times. This rearrangement joins TRBV5-1 to TRBJ2-1; possibly TRBD2 for D (5 bases). This CDR3 is 13 amino acids long. With 0 bases removed from V and 9 bases from J, the gap between germline ends came to 10 bases. The germline CDR1 and CDR2 sequences are SGHRS and YFSETQ. The CDR3 coding sequence is TGCGCCAGCAGCTTGGACCCTGAGGGTGAGCAGTTCTTC. It codes for CASSLDPEGEQFF.

This clonotype was recorded a few times. The chain has TRBV12-3 or TRBV12-4 and TRBJ1-2; no clear D. V was cut by 6 bases and J by 4 bases, with 9 bases left in between. This CDR3 region has 12 residues. CDR3 amino acids: CASSQRGYGYTF. In DNA, the CDR3 is TGTGCCAGCAGCCAACGCGGCTATGGCTACACCTTC.

This clonotype has ten or more counts. This chain links TRBV5-1 with TRBJ1-4; no clear D. V shed 1 base and J shed 2 bases, with 9 bases lying between them. There are 15 residues in the CDR3. Germline CDR1 is SGHRS and CDR2 is YFSETQ. DNA for the CDR3: TGCGCCAGCAGCTTGAGGAGGCAGACTAATGAAAAACTGTTTTTT. This gives the protein CASSLRRQTNEKLFF.

This clonotype was observed many times. The chain links TRBV14 to TRBJ1-1; no definite D call. Trimming took 8 bases from V and 3 from J, leaving 13 bases between them. Germline-derived CDR1 and CDR2 are SGHDN and FVKESK. The CDR3 totals 13 residues. This CDR3 is CASLRGEDTEAFF. CDR3 in DNA: TGTGCCAGCCTCCGCGGTGAGGACACTGAAGCTTTCTTT.

J is TRBJ1-1 and V is TRBV7-2; D gene unclear. The CDR3 spans 13 residues. Germline V gives CDR1 SGHTA, CDR2 FQGNSA. Trimming shortened V by 1 base and J by 6 bases, and 9 bases separated the two germline ends. The CDR3 here is CASSLVRGAEAFF. For the CDR3, the DNA is TGTGCCAGCAGCTTAGTCCGGGGTGCTGAAGCTTTCTTT. Combining the CDR3 with reference TRBV7-2 and TRBJ1-1 gives the whole variable domain GAGVSQSPSNKVTEKGKDVELRCDPISGHTALYWYRQSLGQGLEFLIYFQGNSAPDKSGLPSDRFSAERTGGSVSTLTIQRTQQEDSAVYLCASSLVRGAEAFFGQGTRLTVV.

This clonotype was recorded at least ten times. The chain carries TRBV9 and TRBJ1-1; D not certain. The V gene's germline CDR1 is SGDLS and CDR2 YYNGEE. V was pared by 4 bases and J by 0 bases, with 7 bases between. This CDR3 spans 13 amino acids. The CDR3: CASSPGLNTEAFF. The CDR3 DNA is TGTGCCAGCAGCCCCGGGCTGAACACTGAAGCTTTCTTT.

This clonotype was seen repeatedly, ten times or more. The rearrangement joins TRBV3-1 to TRBJ1-1; 8 bases fit TRBD1. The germline CDR1 and CDR2 sequences are LGHDT and YNNKEL (reference sequence). The CDR3 is made up of 13 amino acids. The trim removed 8 bases at V and 5 bases at J, leaving 7 bases unmatched. CDR3 loop: CASCAGGGTEAFF. The CDR3 coding sequence is TGTGCCAGCTGCGCAGGGGGCGGAACTGAAGCTTTCTTT.

This clonotype showed up many times. The chain has TRBV11-2 and TRBJ2-3; the match to TRBD2 covers 7 bases. The CDR3 has 15 residues. Per germline, CDR1 SGHAT and CDR2 FQNNGV. Germline trimming cut 1 base from V and 4 bases from J; bases unmatched to any gene: 5. The CDR3 protein is CASSLVQGLADTQYF. The CDR3 nucleotides read TGTGCCAGCAGCTTAGTTCAAGGACTAGCAGATACGCAGTATTTT.

This clonotype has ten or more counts. The chain joins TRBV28 to TRBJ2-7; TRBD2 agrees at 12 bases. Germline V gives CDR1 MDHEN, CDR2 SYDVKM. V lost 5 bases, J lost 0 bases, and 5 bases stayed unmatched. The CDR3 extends over 16 amino acids. CDR3 sequence reads: CASSTRTSGISYEQYF. The CDR3 bases are TGTGCCAGCAGTACCAGGACTAGCGGGATCTCCTACGAGCAGTACTTC.

This clonotype occurred many times. The rearrangement links TRBV3-1 to TRBJ2-5; 7 bases align to TRBD2. The CDR3 spans 17 residues. Germline lookup yields CDR1 LGHDT and CDR2 YNNKEL (reference sequence). Trimming took 0 bases from V and 2 from J; bases not matched to a gene: 9. Here the CDR3 reads CASSQDNRLAEQETQYF. The CDR3 nucleotides read TGTGCCAGCAGCCAAGATAATAGGCTAGCGGAACAAGAGACCCAGTACTTC.

Ten or more counts support this clonotype. V is TRBV7-6 and J is TRBJ2-2; tentatively, D is TRBD1 (5 bases). With 3 bases removed from V and 0 bases from J, the gap between germline ends came to 17 bases. Germline V lookup: CDR1 SGHVS, CDR2 FNYEAQ. This CDR3 is 18 amino acids long. Here the CDR3 DNA reads TGTGCCAGCAGCTTGGACCTTATGGGGCCCGCGAACACCGGGGAGCTGTTTTTT. Translated, it gives CASSLDLMGPANTGELFF.

This clonotype was counted ten times or more. This sequence joins TRBV3-1 and TRBJ2-5; D gene uncertain. Trimming pared 1 base from V and 2 bases from J, leaving 5 bases between. The CDR3 loop spans 13 amino acids. The V gene's germline CDR1 is LGHDT and CDR2 YNNKEL (reference sequence). The CDR3 region has the DNA TGTGCCAGCAGCCAAGGGACGCAAGAGACCCAGTACTTC. Translation: CASSQGTQETQYF.

This clonotype was counted ten times or more. The chain carries TRBV6-5 and TRBJ2-2, with D possibly matching TRBD2 (6 bases). Trimming removed 6 bases from V and 6 bases from J, with 11 bases in between. The CDR3 consists of 13 residues. Germline CDR1 and CDR2: MNHEY and SVGAGI. The CDR3 spells CASSPAGSGELFF. CDR3 DNA: TGTGCCAGCAGCCCTGCGGGGTCCGGGGAGCTGTTTTTT.